This T cell receptor beta chain was obtained from a study of blood T cells in healthy people across ages (dated by TCRdb to about 2015). For context, the study as a whole: In model experiments, template switching captured about one uniquely barcoded TCR beta cDNA molecule for every two T cells. The study analyzed two additional independent replicas of 1 million unique cDNA reads from the same blood draw for two donors, one aged 18 to 29 and one aged 80 or older. The study measured age-related changes in TCR beta repertoire diversity using deep sequencing normalized with unique cDNA molecular identifiers. Donors were grouped into four age groups: young (average roughly 15 years), middle-aged (less than 40), aged (over 55) and long-lived (approximately 75).

Library generation was performed with 5' RACE. Sequencer: Illumina HiSeq 2500. A second roughly 6 to 12 cycle PCR used a sample-barcoded 5' primer and a J-beta primer mix. A template-switch 5' adaptor carrying 12 random nucleotides introduced a unique molecular identifier onto each TCR beta cDNA molecule. At least 2.5 million CDR3-containing paired-end reads were obtained from each sample. The Mint cDNA synthesis kit, primed by a TRBC-specific oligonucleotide, was used to synthesize first-strand cDNA from all RNA. Following uracil-DNA glycosylase treatment, all cDNA underwent a first 18-cycle PCR with the universal primers M1SS and BC2_uni_R. The paper's processing steps were these. Normalization of each sample was performed by random selection of 1 million high-quality reads, each carrying a distinct molecular identifier. Instead of being binned into consensus sequences, reads with shared molecular identifiers were discarded. MiTCR, run with a Q25 quality threshold and the strictest error-elimination algorithm, handled CDR3 identification, clonotype clustering and error correction. A nonparametric unseen species model using Euler transformation provided a lower-bound estimate of total TCR beta diversity. TCRdb reanalyzed the raw reads on its own, using fastp at Q25 for trimming and MiXCR for clone calling, and kept in-frame beta chains. Entries are consolidated by CDR3 protein sequence, retaining the most common genes and DNA. The V and J calls were not made by the authors but by TCRdb's processing. Within this sample are around 800,000 distinct CDR3 sequences, with about a quarter of them counted one time only. Of the sample, around 3% is held by the ten largest clones.

Systemically healthy Caucasian individuals from Russia, roughly 40 in total and aged about 6 to 90 years, were included as donors. Each donor gave ten milliliters of peripheral blood, drawn into EDTA-treated Vacutainer tubes. Ficoll-Paque density-gradient centrifugation was used to isolate PBMCs, with at least 7 million per sample. Trizol reagent was used to extract total RNA from the PBMCs, yielding at least 5.5 micrograms per sample. For every donor, flow cytometry on a PBMC aliquot measured the percentage of naive CD45RAhigh/CD27high T cells. Overall study outcomes, separate from this receptor: Compared with the aged group, the long-lived group had more naive CD4+ T cells, fewer expanded clones and increased TCR diversity, suggesting age selection. The percentage of naive T cells measured by flow cytometry correlated strongly with observed TCR beta diversity. Since profiling was done on bulk unsorted PBMCs, naive and antigen-experienced compartments could not be conclusively compared. Observed TCR beta diversity per million T cells fell roughly linearly with age, and a significant reduction was already apparent by age about 38. Estimates of total diversity based on one million sequenced T cells were regarded as lower bounds and as underestimates. Because the CMV infection status of the donors was unknown, age-related changes in expanded clonotypes may potentially have been confounded.

This clonotype turned up a few times. It has no known antigen specificity. The input lacks base qualities; no much larger clone sits a single base away. From its cysteine to its phenylalanine, the CDR3 spans 15 amino acids. The retained sequence is limited to the CDR3, 45 bases, with the frame set at the first base. CDR1 and CDR2, per the germline V gene (reference sequence), are WNHNN and SYGVQD. Ends trimmed: V by 4 bases, J by 5 bases; bases unmatched to a gene: 7. These data also formed part of another study, on T cells of mothers and their children. As the second paper documents: The donors were nine systemically healthy Caucasian individuals, made up of three mothers and their six children. cDNA synthesis used all of the extracted RNA, with 1.5 ug of RNA in each 15 ul reaction. In the second PCR, sample barcodes and 2-4 random nucleotides were introduced via the M1S primer. Each mother yielded over 9 million TCR beta CDR3 reads and each child 2.5 million to 3 million reads. TCR recombination output is similarly shaped by thymic selection in related and unrelated pairs, with a minor effect exerted by inherited differences. Normalized repertoire overlap was always slightly but never significantly higher in related than unrelated mother-child pairs. No persistent microchimeric T cell clones were detected, at a sensitivity of 80 to 100 clones per million clonotypes. In the study, deep NGS was used to compare the TCR beta repertoires of mothers and children, and features distinguishing related mother-child pairs from unrelated individuals were sought. On average, the children were roughly 10 +/- 4 years old, while the mothers were 40 +/- 4 years old. After adapter ligation was performed with NEBNext reagents, the libraries were sequenced on an Illumina HiSeq 2000 with 100+100 nt paired-end reads. To avoid cross-contamination, the mother libraries and the child libraries were prepared a month apart and sequenced in separate runs. Each donor had between about 450,000 and 2,100,000 distinct TCR beta clonotypes identified. Naive TCR beta clonotypes were estimated from low-frequency clonotypes matched to each donor's FACS-determined naive share, without sorting.

The chain was built from TRBV10-1 and TRBJ2-5, with 10 junctional bases fitting TRBD1. Input material: blood. The TCR sequence derives from a boy aged 5 to 17 in good health. CDR3 loop: CASSGDRGLGETQYF. At the DNA level, the sequence is TGCGCCAGCAGTGGGGACAGGGGCCTGGGGGAGACCCAGTACTTC.